This T cell receptor (beta chain) was sequenced in a study of blood T cell repertoires in COVID-19 (dated by TCRdb to 2019 to 2021). A note on the overall study: Collaborator samples came from the United States, Italy and Spain and covered acute and convalescent phases of COVID-19. The material from the prospective study consisted of cDNA or gDNA derived from T cells, B-cell-depleted T cells, or PBMCs. Deeply sampled blood TCRbeta repertoires from subjects exposed to, actively infected with, or recovered from COVID-19 were included in the dataset. The repertoires were released in a freely available public database meant as a resource for research on the immune response to SARS-CoV-2. The samples were drawn from two sources: the first 160 participants of the ongoing ImmuneRACE study, and 1,200 or so subjects contributed by 6 global collaborators. A de-identified subject ID, COVID-19 status, age in years and sex were almost always included in the sample metadata. Where HLA class I and class II types were available, the types were taken from metadata supplied by the sample provider, not from assay-based typing. Here is what the overall study found, with its caveats: How much clinical and demographic metadata was included differed by source and by participant, and the metadata was provided uncurated.

From its cysteine to its phenylalanine, the CDR3 spans 15 amino acids. The entry retains the CDR3 DNA only, 45 bases that are in frame from base 1. The germline V gene supplies CDR1 MNHEY and CDR2 SVGAGI. Germline trimming amounts to 8 bases on V and 4 bases on J, with 10 as the count of junction bases outside the gene matches. TCRbeta CDR3 regions were amplified from genomic DNA using the immunoSEQ Assay, a bias-controlled multiplex PCR. In the source study's methods: The number of nucleated cells in each sample was estimated by amplification of reference gene primers within the assay. To quantify the absolute abundance of each unique TCRbeta CDR3 rearrangement, sequence reads were collapsed and filtered. For each sample, productive Simpson clonality was calculated by taking the square root of Simpson's diversity index across productive rearrangements. Here the immuneACCESS table is served through TCRdb, limited to in-frame sequences with V and J called. Missing clones are a known gap in these copies; in checked studies unresolved V genes cover under half, and the rest lacks a known reason. From that table come the V and J calls and clone size; the DNA was used to work out D and trimming. The sample records approximately 470,000 clones, roughly 88% of which are singletons. The top ten clonotypes cover approximately 3% of the sample.

The collaborating institutions used their own protocols to collect whole blood in K2EDTA tubes. For TCRbeta analysis, collaborator samples were shipped as frozen whole blood, as isolated PBMCs, or as DNA extracted from either sample type. Details on this clone: The clone's antigen remains unknown. Base quality data are lacking; no much larger clone is found one base away.

The chain is made from TRBV6-5 and TRBJ1-1, with 10 bases in between that match TRBD1. The source is a human donor in a cohort sampled during active COVID-19. Sequencing used peripheral blood. CDR3 reads: CASGTDRGRRTEAFF. The DNA is TGTGCCAGCGGAACTGACAGGGGGCGCCGCACTGAAGCTTTCTTT.